The text below deals with one T cell receptor (beta chain). TCRdb's copy holds only in-frame clones and misses some; the assay was immunoSEQ multiplex PCR. Found here are fewer than 130,000 clones, 75% to 90% of them singletons; the top ten hold 16%. Germline CDR1 reads LGHNA; CDR2 reads YSLEER. Trimming at V came to 8 bases and at J to 3 bases, leaving 9 bases not matched to a gene. This CDR3 is 15 amino acids long. The data are from a study of identifying expanded T cells in peripheral blood. This chain uses TRBV4-3 with TRBJ1-5, with TRBD1 matching 8 bases. This clonotype was obtained from a person between 18 and 70 years old in good health. Source material: blood. CDR3 nucleotides: TGCGCCAGCGCCAGGGGGCGCGGGTTCAATCAGCCCCAGCATTTT. Protein product: CASARGRGFNQPQHF.